This TCR beta chain is drawn from a study of T-cell reconstitution after alpha-beta-depleted transplantation in children. This clonotype was seen at least ten times. Its antigen is unidentified. Unique molecular identifiers featured in how the TCRbeta library was prepared. TCRdb re-called the PCR reads through MiXCR, storing one row per CDR3 protein. Among hundreds of thousands of distinct CDR3 sequences listed, around 9.1% were seen once. The CDR3 runs to 14 residues. The V and J ends lost 3 bases and 0 bases respectively, with 9 bases between them. The germline CDR1 and CDR2 sequences are SQVTM and ANQGSEA. Notes on the study in general: Some patients' high day-60 TCRbeta diversity was traced to surviving recipient T cells and thymic progenitors. Several hundred expanded graft clones reportedly were the source of alpha-beta T cells about two months after transplant. T-cell counts and diversity at one year post-transplant came mainly from newly produced T cells.

The sequencing here drew on PBMCs, taken before TCRalphabeta/CD19-depleted stem cell transplant. This TCR was recovered from a boy under two years old with acute myeloid leukemia, due to receive a stem cell transplant. V and J are TRBV29-1 and TRBJ1-3; TRBD1 might be the D (6 bases). CDR3 sequence reads: CSVEDSVSGNTIYF. CDR3 nucleotides: TGCAGCGTTGAGGACAGCGTCTCTGGAAACACCATATATTTT. Variable domain in full (rest from reference TRBV29-1 and TRBJ1-3): SAVISQKPSRDICQRGTSLTIQCQVDSQVTMMFWYRQQPGQSLTLIATANQGSEATYESGFVIDKFPISRPNLTFSTLTVSNMSPEDSSIYLCSVEDSVSGNTIYFGEGSWLTVV.